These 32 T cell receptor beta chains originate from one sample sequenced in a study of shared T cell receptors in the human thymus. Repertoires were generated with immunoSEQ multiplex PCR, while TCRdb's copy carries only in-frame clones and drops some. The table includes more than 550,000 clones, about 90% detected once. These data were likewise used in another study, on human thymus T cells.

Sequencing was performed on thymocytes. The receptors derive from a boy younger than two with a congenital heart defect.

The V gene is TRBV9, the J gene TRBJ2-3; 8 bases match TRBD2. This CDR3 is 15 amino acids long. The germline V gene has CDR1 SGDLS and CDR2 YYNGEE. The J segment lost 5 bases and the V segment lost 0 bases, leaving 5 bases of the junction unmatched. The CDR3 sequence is CASSVDQRGIDTQYF. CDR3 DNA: TGTGCCAGCAGCGTAGACCAGCGGGGGATAGATACGCAGTATTTT. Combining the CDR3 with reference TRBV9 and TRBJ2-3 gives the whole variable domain DSGVTQTPKHLITATGQRVTLRCSPRSGDLSVYWYQQSLDQGLQFLIQYYNGEERAKGNILERFSAQQFPDLHSELNLSSLELGDSALYFCASSVDQRGIDTQYFGPGTRLTVL.

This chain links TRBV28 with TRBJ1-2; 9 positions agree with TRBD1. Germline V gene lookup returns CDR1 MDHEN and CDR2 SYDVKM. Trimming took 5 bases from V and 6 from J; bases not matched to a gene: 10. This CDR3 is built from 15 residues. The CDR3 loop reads CASSPPRQGDDGYTF. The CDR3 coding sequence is TGTGCCAGCAGTCCACCAAGACAGGGGGATGATGGCTACACCTTC.

The CDR3 coding sequence is TGCAGCGTTGTGGCGAGGAACAGGGCGACCTACGAGCAGTACTTC. Translated: CSVVARNRATYEQYF. The chain carries TRBV29-1 and TRBJ2-7; possible D gene TRBD1, 6 bases. With 4 bases removed from V and 2 bases from J, the gap between germline ends came to 18 bases. Per the germline V gene, CDR1 is SQVTM and CDR2 is ANQGSEA. The length of the CDR3 is 15 residues.

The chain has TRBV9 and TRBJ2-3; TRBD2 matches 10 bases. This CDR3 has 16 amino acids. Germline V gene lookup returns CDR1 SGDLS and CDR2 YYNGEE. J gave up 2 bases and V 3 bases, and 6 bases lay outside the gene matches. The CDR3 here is CASSALAGALTDTQYF. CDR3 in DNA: TGTGCCAGCAGCGCGCTAGCGGGGGCGCTCACAGATACGCAGTATTTT. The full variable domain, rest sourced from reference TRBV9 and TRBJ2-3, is DSGVTQTPKHLITATGQRVTLRCSPRSGDLSVYWYQQSLDQGLQFLIQYYNGEERAKGNILERFSAQQFPDLHSELNLSSLELGDSALYFCASSALAGALTDTQYFGPGTRLTVL.

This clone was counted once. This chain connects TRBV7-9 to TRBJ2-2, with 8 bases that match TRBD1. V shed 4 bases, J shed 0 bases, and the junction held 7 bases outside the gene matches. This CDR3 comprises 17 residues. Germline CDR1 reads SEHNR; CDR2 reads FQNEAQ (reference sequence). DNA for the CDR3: TGTGCCAGCAGCTCCCCCCAGACAGGGGCGAACACCGGGGAGCTGTTTTTT. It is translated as CASSSPQTGANTGELFF.

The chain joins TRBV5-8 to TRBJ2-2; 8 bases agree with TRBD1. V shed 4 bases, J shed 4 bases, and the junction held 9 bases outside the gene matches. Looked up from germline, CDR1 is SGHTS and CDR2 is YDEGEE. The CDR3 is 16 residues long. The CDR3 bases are TGTGCCAGCAGCCAAGACAGGGGAAGGTGCACCGGGGAGCTGTTTTTT. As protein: CASSQDRGRCTGELFF.

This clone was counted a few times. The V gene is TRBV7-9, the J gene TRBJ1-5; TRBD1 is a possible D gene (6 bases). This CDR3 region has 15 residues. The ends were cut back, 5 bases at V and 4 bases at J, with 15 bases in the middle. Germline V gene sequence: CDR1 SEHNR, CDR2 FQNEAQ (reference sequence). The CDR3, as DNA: TGTGCCAGCAGCGCTTCGGGGGGGACAAATCAGCCCCAGCATTTT. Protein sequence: CASSASGGTNQPQHF.

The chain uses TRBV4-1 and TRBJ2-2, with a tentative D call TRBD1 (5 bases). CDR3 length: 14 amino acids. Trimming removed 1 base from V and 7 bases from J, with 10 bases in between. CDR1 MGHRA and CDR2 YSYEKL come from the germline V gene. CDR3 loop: CASSQGQGGGELFF. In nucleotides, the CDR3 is TGCGCCAGCAGCCAAGGCCAGGGCGGCGGGGAGCTGTTTTTT.

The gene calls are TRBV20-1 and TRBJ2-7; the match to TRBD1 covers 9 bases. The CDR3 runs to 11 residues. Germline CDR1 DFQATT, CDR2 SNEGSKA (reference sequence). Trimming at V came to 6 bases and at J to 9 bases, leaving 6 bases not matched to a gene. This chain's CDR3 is CSATDRGLQYF. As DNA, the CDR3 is TGCAGTGCCACGGACAGGGGATTGCAGTACTTC.

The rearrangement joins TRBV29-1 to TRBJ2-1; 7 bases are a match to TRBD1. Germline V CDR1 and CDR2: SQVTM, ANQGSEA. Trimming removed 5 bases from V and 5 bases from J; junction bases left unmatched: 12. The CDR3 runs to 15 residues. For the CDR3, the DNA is TGCAGCGTTCCACCTACAGGGGAGAGTAACAATGAGCAGTTCTTC. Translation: CSVPPTGESNNEQFF.

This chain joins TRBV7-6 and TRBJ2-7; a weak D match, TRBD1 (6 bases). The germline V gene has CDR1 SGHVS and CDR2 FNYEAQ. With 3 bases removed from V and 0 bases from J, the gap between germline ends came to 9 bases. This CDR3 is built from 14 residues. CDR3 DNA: TGTGCCAGCAGCTTGGGACACCGCTCCTACGAGCAGTACTTC. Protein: CASSLGHRSYEQYF.

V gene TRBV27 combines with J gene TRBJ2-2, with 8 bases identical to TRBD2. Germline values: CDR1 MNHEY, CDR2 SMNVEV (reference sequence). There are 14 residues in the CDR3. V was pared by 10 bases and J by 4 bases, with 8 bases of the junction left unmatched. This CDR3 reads CATGGVWGTGELFF. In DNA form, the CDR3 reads TGTGCCACCGGGGGGGTTTGGGGCACCGGGGAGCTGTTTTTT.

CDR3 in amino acids: CAWSVLGRTGDNQPQHF. The DNA of the CDR3 is TGTGCCTGGAGTGTACTTGGGCGGACAGGGGATAATCAGCCCCAGCATTTT. V gene TRBV30 combines with J gene TRBJ1-5, with TRBD1 matching over 9 bases. V lost 0 bases to trimming and J lost 4 bases; unmatched junction nucleotides: 10. This CDR3 region has 17 residues. From germline, CDR1 is GTSNPN and CDR2 SVGIG (reference sequence).

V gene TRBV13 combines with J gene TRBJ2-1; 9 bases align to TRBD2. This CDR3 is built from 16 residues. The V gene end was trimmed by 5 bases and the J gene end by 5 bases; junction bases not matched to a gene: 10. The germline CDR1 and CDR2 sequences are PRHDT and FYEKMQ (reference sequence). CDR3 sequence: CASSPYPSGGNNEQFF. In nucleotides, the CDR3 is TGTGCCAGCAGCCCCTACCCCAGCGGGGGGAACAATGAGCAGTTCTTC.

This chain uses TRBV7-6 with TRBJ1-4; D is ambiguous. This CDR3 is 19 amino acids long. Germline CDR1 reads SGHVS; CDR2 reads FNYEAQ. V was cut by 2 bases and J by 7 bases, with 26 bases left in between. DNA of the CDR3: TGTGCCAGCAGCTTATACTCAGAGAGGTTTCTTAGTCTGCGTGAAAAACTGTTTTTT. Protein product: CASSLYSERFLSLREKLFF.

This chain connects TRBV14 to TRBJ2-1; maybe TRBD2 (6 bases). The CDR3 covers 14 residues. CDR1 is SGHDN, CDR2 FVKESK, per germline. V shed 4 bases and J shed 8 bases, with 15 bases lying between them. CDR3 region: CASSLLAGIDEQFF. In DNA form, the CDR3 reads TGTGCCAGCAGCCTCCTGGCGGGGATCGATGAGCAGTTCTTC. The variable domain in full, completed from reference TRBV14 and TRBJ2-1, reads EAGVTQFPSHSVIEKGQTVTLRCDPISGHDNLYWYRRVMGKEIKFLLHFVKESKQDESGMPNNRFLAERTGGTYSTLKVQPAELEDSGVYFCASSLLAGIDEQFFGPGTRLTVL.

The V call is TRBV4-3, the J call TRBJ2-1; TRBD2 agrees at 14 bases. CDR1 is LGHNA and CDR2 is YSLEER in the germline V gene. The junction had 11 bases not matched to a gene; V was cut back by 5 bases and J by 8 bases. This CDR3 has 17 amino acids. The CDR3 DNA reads TGCGCCAGCAGCAAAGGGGATTCGGGACTAGCGGGGGATGAGCAGTTCTTC. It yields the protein CASSKGDSGLAGDEQFF.

The CDR3 bases are TGTGCCAGCAGCTTGGGACTAGCGGGAGGGTCGCACACCGGGGAGCTGTTTTTT. It codes for CASSLGLAGGSHTGELFF. The chain uses TRBV5-4 and TRBJ2-2, with 14 bases lining up with TRBD2. The trim removed 0 bases at V and 3 bases at J, leaving 4 bases unmatched. Germline-derived CDR1 and CDR2 are SGHNT and YYREEE (reference sequence). The CDR3 is 18 amino acids.

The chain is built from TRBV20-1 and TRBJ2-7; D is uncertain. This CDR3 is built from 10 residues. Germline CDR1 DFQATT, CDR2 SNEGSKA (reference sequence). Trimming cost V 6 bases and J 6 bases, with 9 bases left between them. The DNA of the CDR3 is TGCAGTGCCAGCGTCCCCGAGCAGTACTTC. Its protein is CSASVPEQYF.

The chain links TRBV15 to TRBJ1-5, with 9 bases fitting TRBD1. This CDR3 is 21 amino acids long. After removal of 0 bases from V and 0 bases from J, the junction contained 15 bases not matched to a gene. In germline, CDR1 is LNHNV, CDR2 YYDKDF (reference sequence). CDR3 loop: CATSRDPWLDRGTHSNQPQHF. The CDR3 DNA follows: TGTGCCACCAGCAGAGATCCATGGCTGGACAGGGGAACTCATAGCAATCAGCCCCAGCATTTT.

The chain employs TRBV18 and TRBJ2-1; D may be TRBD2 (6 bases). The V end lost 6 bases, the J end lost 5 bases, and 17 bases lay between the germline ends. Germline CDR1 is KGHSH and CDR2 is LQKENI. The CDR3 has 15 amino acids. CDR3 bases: TGTGCCAGCTCCCTCGGGCTAGCGTCCGACAATGAGCAGTTCTTC. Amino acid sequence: CASSLGLASDNEQFF.

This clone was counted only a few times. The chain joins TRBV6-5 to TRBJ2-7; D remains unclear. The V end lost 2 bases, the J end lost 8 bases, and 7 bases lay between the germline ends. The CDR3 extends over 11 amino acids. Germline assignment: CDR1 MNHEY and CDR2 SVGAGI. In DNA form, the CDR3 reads TGTGCCAGCAGTTACCGGTCCAAGCAGTACTTC. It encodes CASSYRSKQYF.

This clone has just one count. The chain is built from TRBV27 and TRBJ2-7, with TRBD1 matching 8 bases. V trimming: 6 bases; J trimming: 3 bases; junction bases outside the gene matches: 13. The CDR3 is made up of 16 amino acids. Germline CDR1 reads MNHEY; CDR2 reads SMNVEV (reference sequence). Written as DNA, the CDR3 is TGTGCCAGCAGCACTAGGGTACGGGACAGGCTCTACGAGCAGTACTTC. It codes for CASSTRVRDRLYEQYF.

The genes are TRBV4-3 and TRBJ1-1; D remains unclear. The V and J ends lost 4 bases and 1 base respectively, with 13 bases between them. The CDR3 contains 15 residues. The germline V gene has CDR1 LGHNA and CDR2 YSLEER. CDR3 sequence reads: CASSPGYHSNTEAFF. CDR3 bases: TGCGCCAGCAGCCCGGGGTACCACTCGAACACTGAAGCTTTCTTT.

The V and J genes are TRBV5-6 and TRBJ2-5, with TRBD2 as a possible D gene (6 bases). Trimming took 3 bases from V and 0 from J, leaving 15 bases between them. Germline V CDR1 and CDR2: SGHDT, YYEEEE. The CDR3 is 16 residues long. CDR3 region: CASSWRGPGYQETQYF. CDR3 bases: TGTGCCAGCAGCTGGAGGGGCCCAGGGTACCAAGAGACCCAGTACTTC.

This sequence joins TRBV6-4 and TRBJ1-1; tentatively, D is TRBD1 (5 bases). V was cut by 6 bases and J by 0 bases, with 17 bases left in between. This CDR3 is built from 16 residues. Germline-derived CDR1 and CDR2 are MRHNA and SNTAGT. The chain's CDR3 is CASRTSPGGLNTEAFF. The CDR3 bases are TGTGCCAGCAGGACCAGCCCGGGGGGGTTGAACACTGAAGCTTTCTTT.

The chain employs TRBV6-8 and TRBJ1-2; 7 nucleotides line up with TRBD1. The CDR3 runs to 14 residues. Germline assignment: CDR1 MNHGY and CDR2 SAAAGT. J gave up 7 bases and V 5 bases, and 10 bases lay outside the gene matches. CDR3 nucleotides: TGTGCCAGCAGTGGCCGGACAGGCCAGGGTGGCTACACCTTC. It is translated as CASSGRTGQGGYTF.

The CDR3 spells CASRYSGLSYEQYF. As DNA, the CDR3 is TGTGCCAGTCGGTATAGCGGCCTCTCCTACGAGCAGTACTTC. This chain uses TRBV19 with TRBJ2-7; D may be TRBD2 (6 bases). Germline assignment: CDR1 LNHDA and CDR2 SQIVND (reference sequence). V was trimmed by 8 bases and J by 0 bases, leaving 14 bases between them. The CDR3 length is 14 residues.

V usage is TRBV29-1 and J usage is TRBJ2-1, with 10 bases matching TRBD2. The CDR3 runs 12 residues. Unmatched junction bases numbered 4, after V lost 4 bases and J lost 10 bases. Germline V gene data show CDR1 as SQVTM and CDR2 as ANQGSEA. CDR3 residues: CSVGGTSEEQFF. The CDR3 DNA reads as TGCAGCGTTGGAGGGACTAGCGAAGAGCAGTTCTTC.

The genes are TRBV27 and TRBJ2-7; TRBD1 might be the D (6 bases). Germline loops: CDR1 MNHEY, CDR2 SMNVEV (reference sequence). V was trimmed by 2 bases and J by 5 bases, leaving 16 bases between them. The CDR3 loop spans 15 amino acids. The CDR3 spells CASSLLGQSLHEQYF. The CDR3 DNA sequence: TGTGCCAGCAGTTTACTGGGACAAAGTCTCCACGAGCAGTACTTC.

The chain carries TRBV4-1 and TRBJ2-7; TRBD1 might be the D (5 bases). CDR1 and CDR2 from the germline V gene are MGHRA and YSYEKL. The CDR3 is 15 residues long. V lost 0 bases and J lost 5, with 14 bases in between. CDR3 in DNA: TGCGCCAGCAGCCAAGAACCTATGGACATGAACGAGCAGTACTTC. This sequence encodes CASSQEPMDMNEQYF.

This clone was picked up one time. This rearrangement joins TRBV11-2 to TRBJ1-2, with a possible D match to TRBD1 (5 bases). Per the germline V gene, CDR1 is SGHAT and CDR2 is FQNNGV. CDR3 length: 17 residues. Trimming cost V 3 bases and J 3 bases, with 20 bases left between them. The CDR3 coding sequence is TGTGCCAGCAGCTTCATGACAGATACAAAGGGATACTATGGCTACACCTTC. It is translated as CASSFMTDTKGYYGYTF.